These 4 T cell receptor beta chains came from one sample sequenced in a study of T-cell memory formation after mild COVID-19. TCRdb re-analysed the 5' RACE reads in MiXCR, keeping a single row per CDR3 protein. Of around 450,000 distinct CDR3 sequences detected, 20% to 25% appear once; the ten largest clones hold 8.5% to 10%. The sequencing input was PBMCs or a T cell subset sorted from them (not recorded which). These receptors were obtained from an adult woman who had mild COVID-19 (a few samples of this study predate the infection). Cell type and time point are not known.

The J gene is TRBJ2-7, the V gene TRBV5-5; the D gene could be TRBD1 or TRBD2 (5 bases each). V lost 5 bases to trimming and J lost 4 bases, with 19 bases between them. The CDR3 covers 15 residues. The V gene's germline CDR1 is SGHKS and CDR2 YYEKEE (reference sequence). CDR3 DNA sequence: TGTGCCAGCAGTGAGGGGCCTGCCAGTGAATACGAGCAGTACTTC. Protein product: CASSEGPASEYEQYF.

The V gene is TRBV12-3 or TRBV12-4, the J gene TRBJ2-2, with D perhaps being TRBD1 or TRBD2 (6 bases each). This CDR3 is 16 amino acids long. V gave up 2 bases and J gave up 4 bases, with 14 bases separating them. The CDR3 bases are TGTGCCAGCAGTTTAATATTCGGGGGCAGCACCGGGGAGCTGTTTTTT. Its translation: CASSLIFGGSTGELFF.

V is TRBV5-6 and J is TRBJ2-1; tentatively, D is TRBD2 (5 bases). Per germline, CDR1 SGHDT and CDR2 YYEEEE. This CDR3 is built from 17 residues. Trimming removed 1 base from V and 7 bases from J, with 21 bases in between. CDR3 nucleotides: TGTGCCAGCAGCTTGATTTGGGGAGCCAATCCCCCGAATGAGCAGTTCTTC. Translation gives CASSLIWGANPPNEQFF. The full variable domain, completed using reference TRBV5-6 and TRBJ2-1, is DAGVTQSPTHLIKTRGQQVTLRCSPKSGHDTVSWYQQALGQGPQFIFQYYEEEERQRGNFPDRFSGHQFPNYSSELNVNALLLGDSALYLCASSLIWGANPPNEQFFGPGTRLTVL.

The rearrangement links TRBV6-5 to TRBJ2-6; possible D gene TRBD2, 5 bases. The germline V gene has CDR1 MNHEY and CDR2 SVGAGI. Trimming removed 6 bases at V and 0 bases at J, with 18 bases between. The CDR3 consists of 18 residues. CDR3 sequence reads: CASSQVRTYLSGANVLTF. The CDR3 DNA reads TGTGCCAGCAGCCAAGTCCGGACTTACCTCTCTGGGGCCAACGTCCTGACTTTC.